This T cell receptor (beta chain) was sequenced in a study of T cell repertoires in cytomegalovirus infection. At the level of the study: Public signatures in TCR beta pointed to CMV infection and matching HLA type.

TCRdb re-called the reads with MiXCR, one entry per CDR3 protein. The sample lists some 230,000 distinct CDR3 sequences; roughly 22% were seen once. Overall study results and limits: Cumulative public TCR beta family frequency identified carriers of CMV plus the relevant HLA. It was HLA-C-restricted CMV-specific TCR beta clonotypes that dominated the response ex vivo.

Between the trimmed V and J ends, which lost 3 bases and 10 bases, there was a span of 7 bases. CDR1 MDHEN and CDR2 SYDVKM come from the germline V gene. The CDR3 loop spans 11 amino acids. As for this clonotype: Its antigen is unidentified.

The sequence came from a human donor in good health (CMV status not recorded). Some clones in this sample may be carry-over from other donors' samples. This chain uses TRBV28 with TRBJ2-4; TRBD1 is a possible D gene (6 bases). Sample: CD8+ T cells from PBMCs. CDR3: CASSFRGIQYF. In DNA form, the CDR3 reads TGTGCCAGCAGTTTCAGGGGTATTCAGTACTTC.